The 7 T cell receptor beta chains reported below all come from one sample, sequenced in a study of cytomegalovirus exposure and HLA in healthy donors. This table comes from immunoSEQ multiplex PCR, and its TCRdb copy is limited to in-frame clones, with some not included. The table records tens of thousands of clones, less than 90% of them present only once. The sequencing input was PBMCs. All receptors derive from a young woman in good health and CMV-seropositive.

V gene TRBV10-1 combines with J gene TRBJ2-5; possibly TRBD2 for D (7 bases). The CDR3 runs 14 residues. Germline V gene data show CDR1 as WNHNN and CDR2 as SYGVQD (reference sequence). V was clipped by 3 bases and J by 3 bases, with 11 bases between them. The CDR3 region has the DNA TGCGCCAGCAGTGAAGGGGGGGCGGAAGAGACCCAGTACTTC. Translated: CASSEGGAEETQYF.

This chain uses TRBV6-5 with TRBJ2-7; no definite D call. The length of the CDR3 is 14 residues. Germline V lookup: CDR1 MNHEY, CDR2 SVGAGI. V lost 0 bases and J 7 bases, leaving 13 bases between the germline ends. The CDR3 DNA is TGTGCCAGCAGTTACTCCCCCGGCCTGAGGGAGCAGTACTTC. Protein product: CASSYSPGLREQYF.

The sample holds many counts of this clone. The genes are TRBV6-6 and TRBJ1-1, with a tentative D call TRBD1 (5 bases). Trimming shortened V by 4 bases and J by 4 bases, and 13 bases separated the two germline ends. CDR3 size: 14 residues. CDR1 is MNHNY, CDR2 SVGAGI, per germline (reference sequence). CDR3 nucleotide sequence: TGTGCCAGCAGTTTATCCGGGGGGATCACTGAAGCTTTCTTT. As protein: CASSLSGGITEAFF.

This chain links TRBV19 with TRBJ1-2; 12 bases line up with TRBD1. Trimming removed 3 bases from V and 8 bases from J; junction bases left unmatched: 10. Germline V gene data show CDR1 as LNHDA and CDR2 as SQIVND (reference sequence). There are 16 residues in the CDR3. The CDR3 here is CASSMPPGQGAGGYTF. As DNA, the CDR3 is TGTGCCAGTAGTATGCCTCCGGGACAGGGGGCAGGAGGCTACACCTTC.

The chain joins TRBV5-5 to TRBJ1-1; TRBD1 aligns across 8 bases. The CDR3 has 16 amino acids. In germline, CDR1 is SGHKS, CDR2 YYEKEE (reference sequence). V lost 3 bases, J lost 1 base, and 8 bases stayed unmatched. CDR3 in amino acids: CASSSPTGQANTEAFF. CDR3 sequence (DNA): TGTGCCAGCAGCTCTCCGACGGGACAGGCGAACACTGAAGCTTTCTTT.

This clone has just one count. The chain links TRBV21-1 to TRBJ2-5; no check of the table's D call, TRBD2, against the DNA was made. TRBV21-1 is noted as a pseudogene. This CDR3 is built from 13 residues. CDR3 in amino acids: CASSSEGWETQYF. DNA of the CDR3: TGTGCCAGCAGCTCGGAGGGTTGGGAGACCCAGTACTTC.

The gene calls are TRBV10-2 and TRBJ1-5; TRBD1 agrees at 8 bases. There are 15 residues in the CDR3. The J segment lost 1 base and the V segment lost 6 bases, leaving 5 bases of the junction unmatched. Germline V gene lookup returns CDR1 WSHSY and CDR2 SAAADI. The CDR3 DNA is TGCGCCAGCAGGGCGGACAGGGAGAGCAATCAGCCCCAGCATTTT. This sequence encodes CASRADRESNQPQHF.